These T cell receptor beta chains were read from a single sample in a study of T cells in Graves' hyperthyroidism and ophthalmopathy. Via MiXCR, TCRdb re-called the multiplex PCR reads, giving one row per CDR3 protein. The sample lists roughly 630,000 distinct CDR3 sequences; around 16% were seen once. The sequencing input was blood. These TCRs come from a woman aged 25 to 39 with Graves' hyperthyroidism. Each CDR3 is given with its conserved first and last residue. D genes are given only for firm matches. Clone size appears in some rows only: once, few, many, or a class for an expanded clone.

CDR3 length,J gene,V gene,D gene,clone size,CDR3 DNA,CDR3 protein
14,TRBJ1-2,TRBV19,NA,few,TGTGCCACTAAGATTTTGGGGAGCGGCTATGGCTACACCTTC,CATKILGSGYGYTF
12,TRBJ1-1,TRBV20-1,NA,many,TGCAGTGCTAGCGGCGGCAGAGATGAAGCTTTCTTT,CSASGGRDEAFF
14,TRBJ2-7,TRBV20-1,NA,many,TGCAGTGCTAGAGATATTGTGAGCTCCTACGAGCAGTACTTC,CSARDIVSSYEQYF
14,TRBJ2-3,TRBV18,NA,many,TGTGCCAGCTCACCGCCGATTCGGGCAGATACGCAGTATTTT,CASSPPIRADTQYF
13,TRBJ1-2,TRBV6-9,NA,few,TGTGCCAGCAGCCTGGACGAACACTATGGCTACACCTTC,CASSLDEHYGYTF
11,TRBJ1-2,TRBV4-1,NA,NA,TGTGCCAGCAGCCAATTAAGGTTCTACACCTTC,CASSQLRFYTF
14,TRBJ1-5,TRBV14,NA,NA,TGTGCCAGCAGTCCTCGGGGGTTCGGTCAGCCCCAGCATTTT,CASSPRGFGQPQHF
16,TRBJ1-4,TRBV4-3,TRBD1,few,TGCGCCAGCAGCCGGGGAATACAGGGGCTAAATGAAAAACTGTTTTTT,CASSRGIQGLNEKLFF
17,TRBJ2-3,TRBV27,TRBD2,many,TGTGCCAGCAGTTTATCGGCGGGACTAGGGTTCGCAGATACGCAGTATTTT,CASSLSAGLGFADTQYF
14,TRBJ2-1,TRBV20-1,TRBD2,many,TGCAGTGCCTCCCTAGCGGGACGCGACAATGAGCAGTTCTTC,CSASLAGRDNEQFF
16,TRBJ2-1,TRBV20-1,NA,NA,TGCAGTGCTGGAGTCCCTAGCGACAGAATGATAAATGAGCAGTTCTTC,CSAGVPSDRMINEQFF
15,TRBJ2-3,TRBV20-1,TRBD2,many,TGCAGTGCTCGCCTCCTAGCGGGAGGGCTAGATACGCAGTATTTT,CSARLLAGGLDTQYF
14,TRBJ2-5,TRBV11-1,NA,many,TGTGCCAGCAGCCCCCCGGACGGACAAGAGACCCAGTACTTC,CASSPPDGQETQYF
19,TRBJ1-3,TRBV6-5,TRBD1,NA,TGTGCCAGCAGTTACTACCCAGGACAGGAACCACTCTGGAAACACGCCATATATTTT,CASSYYPGQEPLWKHAIYF
15,TRBJ2-5,TRBV9,NA,many,TGTGCCAGCAGCGCCGGATGGACTAACCAAGAGACCCAGTACTTC,CASSAGWTNQETQYF
16,TRBJ1-2,TRBV27,TRBD1,NA,TGTGCCAGCAACCCGAAAGCCGGACAGGCGAACTATGGCTACACCTTC,CASNPKAGQANYGYTF
12,TRBJ2-7,TRBV20-1,TRBD1,many,TGCAGTGCGGGACAGGGATACTACGAGCAGTACTTC,CSAGQGYYEQYF
16,TRBJ2-5,TRBV9,TRBD1,many,TGTGCCAGCAGCGTAGCTTCCGGACAGGTTCAAGAGACCCAGTACTTC,CASSVASGQVQETQYF
14,TRBJ2-2,TRBV5-4,NA,NA,TGTGCCAGCAGCTTCCTGAGCGGGACCGGGGAGCTGTTTTTT,CASSFLSGTGELFF
15,TRBJ1-1,TRBV7-9,NA,NA,TGTGCCAGCAGCTCTAATCCGACAGGTAACACTGAAGCTTTCTTT,CASSSNPTGNTEAFF
19,TRBJ1-5,TRBV12-3/TRBV12-4,TRBD1,NA,TGTGCCAGCAGTTTAGTTGGACAGGGGGCGCAGCGGACAAATCAGCCCCAGCATTTT,CASSLVGQGAQRTNQPQHF
14,TRBJ2-7,TRBV7-2,TRBD1,many,TGTGCCAGCAGCCGACAGGGGGACTCAGGCGAGCAGTACTTC,CASSRQGDSGEQYF
16,TRBJ2-2,TRBV5-6,NA,few,TGTGCCAGCAGCTTGGCCTGGACGGAGAACACCGGGGAGCTGTTTTTT,CASSLAWTENTGELFF
17,TRBJ2-7,TRBV7-2,NA,many,TGTGCCAGCAGCTCCCCGGGCGGAGCCGGTGGTTTTGGCGAGCAGTACTTC,CASSSPGGAGGFGEQYF
15,TRBJ1-1,TRBV6-1,TRBD1,few,TGTGCCAGCAGTGGCAGGGGGCGAGTGAACACTGAAGCTTTCTTT,CASSGRGRVNTEAFF
14,TRBJ2-7,TRBV29-1,NA,NA,TGCAGCGTAAGAGGGGATATGGGGACCTACGAGCAGTACTTC,CSVRGDMGTYEQYF
15,TRBJ2-5,TRBV13,NA,NA,TGTGCCAGCAGCTTCGTAGAGGGTGGCGGGGAGACCCAGTACTTC,CASSFVEGGGETQYF
14,TRBJ2-3,TRBV24-1,NA,many,TGTGCCACCAGTGATTCTTTAGCATCGGATACGCAGTATTTT,CATSDSLASDTQYF
14,TRBJ2-1,TRBV12-3/TRBV12-4,TRBD2,NA,TGTGCCAGCAGACTAGCGGTCCGGGAGAATGAGCAGTTCTTC,CASRLAVRENEQFF
16,TRBJ1-1,TRBV7-2,NA,NA,TGTGCCAGCAGCTTAGAAACAAGGAGGGTACAATTTGAAGCTTTCTTT,CASSLETRRVQFEAFF
14,TRBJ2-7,TRBV5-6,NA,few,TGTGCCAGCAGCTTGGGGCACATCTCCTACGAGCAGTACTTC,CASSLGHISYEQYF